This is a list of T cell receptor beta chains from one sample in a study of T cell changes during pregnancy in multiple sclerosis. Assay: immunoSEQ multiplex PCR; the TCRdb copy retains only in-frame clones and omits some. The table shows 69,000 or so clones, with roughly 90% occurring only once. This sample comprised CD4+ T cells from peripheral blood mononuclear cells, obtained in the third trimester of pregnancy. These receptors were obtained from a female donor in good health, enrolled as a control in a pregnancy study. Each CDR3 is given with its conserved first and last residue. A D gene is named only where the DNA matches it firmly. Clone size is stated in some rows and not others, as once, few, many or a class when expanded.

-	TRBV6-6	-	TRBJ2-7	TGTGCCAGCAGTTACGGGCGGGACTACGAGCAGTACTTC	CASSYGRDYEQYF
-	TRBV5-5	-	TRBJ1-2	TGTGCCAGCAGCTTTGCAGATTATTATGGCTACACCTTC	CASSFADYYGYTF
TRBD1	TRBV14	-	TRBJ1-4	TGTGCCAGCAGCCCGACAGGGTTCAATACGGAAAAACTGTTTTTT	CASSPTGFNTEKLFF
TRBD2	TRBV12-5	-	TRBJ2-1	TGTGCTAGTGGTTTCACTACTGGACTAGCGGGGGGCACCAATGAGCAGTTCTTC	CASGFTTGLAGGTNEQFF
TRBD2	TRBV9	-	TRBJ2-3	TGTGCCAGCAGCGTTGCCCCCGGGCTAGCGGGGATCACAGATACGCAGTATTTT	CASSVAPGLAGITDTQYF
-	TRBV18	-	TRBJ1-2	TGTGCCAGCTCACCCGAGGCGAACTATGGCTACACCTTC	CASSPEANYGYTF
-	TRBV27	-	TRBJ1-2	TGTGCCAGCAGCAAATGGCAGGGGAACTTGTCGCGGGGCTACACCTTC	CASSKWQGNLSRGYTF
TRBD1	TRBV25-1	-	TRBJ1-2	TGTGCCAGCAGTCCAACAGGGGAAGGTGGCTACACCTTC	CASSPTGEGGYTF
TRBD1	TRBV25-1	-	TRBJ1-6	TGTGCCAGCAGGGACAGGGAGGACTCACCCCTCCACTTT	CASRDREDSPLHF
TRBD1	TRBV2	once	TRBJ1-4	TGTGCCAGCAGGGATCCCCGGGACAGGGTTAATGAAAAACTGTTTTTT	CASRDPRDRVNEKLFF
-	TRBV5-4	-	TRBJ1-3	TGTGCCAGCAGCTCAGGGGCTGGAAACACCATATATTTT	CASSSGAGNTIYF
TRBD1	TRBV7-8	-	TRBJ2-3	TGTGCCAGCAGCTTGGCCGACAGGGCGGATACGCAGTATTTT	CASSLADRADTQYF
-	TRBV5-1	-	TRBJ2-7	TGCGCCAGCAGCTTGGATGGGGCTAGCTCCTACGAGCAGTACTTC	CASSLDGASSYEQYF
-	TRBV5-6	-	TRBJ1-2	TGTGCCAGCAGCCGCAGGGTCCCTTATGGCTACACCTTC	CASSRRVPYGYTF
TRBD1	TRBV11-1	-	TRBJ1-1	TGTGCCAGCAGCTTGTCGACAGGGAGGAGCACTGAAGCTTTCTTT	CASSLSTGRSTEAFF
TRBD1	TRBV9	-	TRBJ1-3	TGTGCCAGCGGGAGGGGGACAGGGTCCTACTCTGGAAACACCATATATTTT	CASGRGTGSYSGNTIYF
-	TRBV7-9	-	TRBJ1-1	TGTGCCAGCAGCTTGGTTGTAGGGGATTCGGTAGCTTTCTTT	CASSLVVGDSVAFF
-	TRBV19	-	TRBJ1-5	TGTGCCAGTAACCAGAAAACAAGCAATCAGCCCCAGCATTTT	CASNQKTSNQPQHF
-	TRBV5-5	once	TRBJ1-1	TGTGCCAGCAGCTCGTCAGGTGACACTGAAGCTTTCTTT	CASSSSGDTEAFF
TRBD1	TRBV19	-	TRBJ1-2	TGTGCCAGTAGTTTGGACAGGGGCCCCTATGGCTACACCTTC	CASSLDRGPYGYTF
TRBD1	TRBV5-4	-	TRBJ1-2	TGTGCCAGCAGCACCGGACAGGGTTATGGCTACACCTTC	CASSTGQGYGYTF
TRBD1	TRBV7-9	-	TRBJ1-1	TGTGCCAGCAGCAAGGGGACAGGGGCCACCTTAAACACTGAAGCTTTCTTT	CASSKGTGATLNTEAFF
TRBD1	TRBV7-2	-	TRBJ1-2	TGTGCCAGCAGCTTAAGTGGTGGGGAAGGACAGGCCGGTGGCTACACCTTC	CASSLSGGEGQAGGYTF
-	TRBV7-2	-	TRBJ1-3	TGTGCCAGCAGCTTAATCGCAGGGTTAAAATCTGGAAACACCATATATTTT	CASSLIAGLKSGNTIYF
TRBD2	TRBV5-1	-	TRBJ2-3	TGCGCCAGCAGCCTAAGGACGGGACTAGCGGGGGGCAGACGCACAGATACGCAGTATTTT	CASSLRTGLAGGRRTDTQYF
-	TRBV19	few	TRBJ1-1	TGTGCCAGTTTTCCTGGCGACAGGCCCATTGAAGCTTTCTTT	CASFPGDRPIEAFF
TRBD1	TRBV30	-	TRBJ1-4	TGTGCCTGGGCGCGTGGGACAGGGGGGTTTGACAAACTGTTTTTT	CAWARGTGGFDKLFF
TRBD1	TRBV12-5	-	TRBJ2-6	TGTGCTAGTGGTTTTTATTCCCCCCGGACAGGGGGCCTCATCTCTGGGGCCAACGTCCTGACTTTC	CASGFYSPRTGGLISGANVLTF
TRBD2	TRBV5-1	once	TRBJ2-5	TGCGCCAGCAGGCCCGGGACTAGCGGCTTCCAAGAGACCCAGTACTTC	CASRPGTSGFQETQYF
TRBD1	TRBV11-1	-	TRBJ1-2	TGTGCCAGCAGCGGACAGGGGGCGGGCTATGGCTACACCTTC	CASSGQGAGYGYTF
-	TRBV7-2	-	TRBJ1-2	TGTGCCAGCAGCCGAGGGGACACAGGGCAGTTCGTTGGCTACACCTTC	CASSRGDTGQFVGYTF
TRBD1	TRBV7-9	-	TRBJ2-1	TGTGCCAGCGCTACGGGACAGGGTGCCTACAATGAGCAGTTCTTC	CASATGQGAYNEQFF
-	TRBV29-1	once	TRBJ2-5	TGCAGCGTTGATATGGTTTACAGTGCCCCCCCAATAGAGACCCAGTACTTC	CSVDMVYSAPPIETQYF
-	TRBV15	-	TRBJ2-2	TGTGCCACCAGCAGAGATAGGGGCTTTGCCGGGGAGCTGTTTTTT	CATSRDRGFAGELFF
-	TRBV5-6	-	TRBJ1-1	TGTGCCAGCAGCCCCTACAGGAACACTGAAGCTTTCTTT	CASSPYRNTEAFF
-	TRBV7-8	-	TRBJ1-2	TGTGCCAGCAGCATCACTTACAGGGAGCGCGGCTACACCTTC	CASSITYRERGYTF
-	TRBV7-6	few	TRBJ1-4	TGTGCCAGCAGCTTATGGACAAGTGAAAAACTGTTTTTT	CASSLWTSEKLFF